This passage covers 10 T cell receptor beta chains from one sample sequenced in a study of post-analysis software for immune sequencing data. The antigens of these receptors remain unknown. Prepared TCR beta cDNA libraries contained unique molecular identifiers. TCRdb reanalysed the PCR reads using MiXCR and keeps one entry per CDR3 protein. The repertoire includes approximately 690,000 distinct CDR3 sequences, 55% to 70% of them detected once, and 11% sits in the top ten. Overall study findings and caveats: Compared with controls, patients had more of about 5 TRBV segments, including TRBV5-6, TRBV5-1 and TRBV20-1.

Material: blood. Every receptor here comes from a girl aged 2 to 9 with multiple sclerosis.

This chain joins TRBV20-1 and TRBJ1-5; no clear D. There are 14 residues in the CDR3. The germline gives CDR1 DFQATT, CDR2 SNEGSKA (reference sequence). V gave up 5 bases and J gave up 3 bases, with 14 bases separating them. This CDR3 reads CSAARAETNQPQHF. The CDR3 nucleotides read TGCAGTGCTGCAAGAGCGGAAACCAATCAGCCCCAGCATTTT.

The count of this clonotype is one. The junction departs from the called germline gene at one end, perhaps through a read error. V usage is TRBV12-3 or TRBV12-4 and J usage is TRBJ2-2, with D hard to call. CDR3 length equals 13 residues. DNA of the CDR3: TGTGCCAGCAGTCTACGACTCACCCGGGAGCTGTTTTTT. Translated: CASSLRLTRELFF.

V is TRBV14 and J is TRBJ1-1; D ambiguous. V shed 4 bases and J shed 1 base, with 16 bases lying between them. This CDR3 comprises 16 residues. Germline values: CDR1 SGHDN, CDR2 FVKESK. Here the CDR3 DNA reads TGTGCCAGCAGCCCTTCCTACGGGGAACCGAACACTGAAGCTTTCTTT. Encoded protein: CASSPSYGEPNTEAFF.

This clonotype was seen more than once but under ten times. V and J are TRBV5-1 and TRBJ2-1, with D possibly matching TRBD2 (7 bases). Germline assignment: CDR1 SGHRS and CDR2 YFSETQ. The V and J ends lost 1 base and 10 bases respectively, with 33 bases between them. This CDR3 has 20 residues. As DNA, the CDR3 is TGCGCCAGCAGCTTGTCAGACCGGGGGCGAAATGCGGGAGTCCTCTACGAGCAGTTCTTC. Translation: CASSLSDRGRNAGVLYEQFF.

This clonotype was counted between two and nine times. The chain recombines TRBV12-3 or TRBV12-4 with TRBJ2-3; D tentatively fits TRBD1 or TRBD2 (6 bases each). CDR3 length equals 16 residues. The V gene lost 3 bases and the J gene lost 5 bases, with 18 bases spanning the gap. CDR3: CASSFRSGAGGDTQYF. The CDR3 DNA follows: TGTGCCAGCAGTTTTCGATCGGGGGCCGGGGGAGATACGCAGTATTTT.

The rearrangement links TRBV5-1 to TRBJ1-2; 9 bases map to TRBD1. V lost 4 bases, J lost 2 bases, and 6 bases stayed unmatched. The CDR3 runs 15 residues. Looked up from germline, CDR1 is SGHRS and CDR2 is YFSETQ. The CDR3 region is CASSPGGTGNYGYTF. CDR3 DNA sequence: TGCGCCAGCAGCCCCGGCGGGACAGGGAACTATGGCTACACCTTC.

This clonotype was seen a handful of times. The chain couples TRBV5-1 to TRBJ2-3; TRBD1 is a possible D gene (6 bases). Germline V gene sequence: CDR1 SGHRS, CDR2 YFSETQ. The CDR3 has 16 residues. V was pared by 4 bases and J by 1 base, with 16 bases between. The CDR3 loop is CASSLPSDSGTDTQYF. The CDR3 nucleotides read TGCGCCAGCAGCCTGCCCTCGGACAGCGGCACAGATACGCAGTATTTT.

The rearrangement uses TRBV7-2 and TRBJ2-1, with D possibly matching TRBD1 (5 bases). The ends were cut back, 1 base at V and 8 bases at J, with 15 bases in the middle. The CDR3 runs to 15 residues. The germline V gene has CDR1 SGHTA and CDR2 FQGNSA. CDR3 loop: CASSLVVVGVDEQFF. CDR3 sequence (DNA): TGTGCCAGCAGCTTAGTCGTAGTAGGGGTCGATGAGCAGTTCTTC.

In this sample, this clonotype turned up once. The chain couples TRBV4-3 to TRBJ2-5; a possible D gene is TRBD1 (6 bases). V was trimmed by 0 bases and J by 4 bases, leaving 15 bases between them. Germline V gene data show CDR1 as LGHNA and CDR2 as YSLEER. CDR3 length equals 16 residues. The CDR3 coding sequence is TGCGCCAGCAGCCAAGAGCGAACGGGACAAGGAGAGACCCAGTACTTC. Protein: CASSQERTGQGETQYF.

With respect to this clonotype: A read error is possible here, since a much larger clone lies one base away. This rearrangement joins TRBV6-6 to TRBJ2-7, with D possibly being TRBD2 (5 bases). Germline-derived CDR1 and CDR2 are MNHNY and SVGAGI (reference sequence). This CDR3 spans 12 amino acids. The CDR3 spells CASGYGDYEQYF. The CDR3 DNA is TGTGCCAGCGGTTACGGGGACTACGAGCAGTACTTC.